Shown below are 18 T cell receptor beta chains from a single sample sequenced in a study of shared clonotypes between healthy human individuals. The assay was immunoSEQ multiplex PCR, and TCRdb's table has in-frame clones only and misses some. The sample contains more than 1,200,000 clones, approximately 98.5% of which appear only once. The sequenced material came from naive CD4+ T cells sorted from blood. The subset: CD45RA+ positively selected. These receptors were collected from a man aged 25 to 40 in good health.

CDR3 in amino acids: CSGKEGHSGETQYF. Here the CDR3 DNA reads TGCAGCGGTAAAGAAGGACACAGCGGGGAGACCCAGTACTTC. The V gene is TRBV29-1, the J gene TRBJ2-5, with D possibly being TRBD2 (6 bases). The length of the CDR3 is 14 residues. V lost 7 bases to trimming and J lost 5 bases, with 20 bases between them. From germline, CDR1 is SQVTM and CDR2 ANQGSEA.

This clone was observed a single time. The chain joins TRBV6-5 to TRBJ2-1; a weak D match, TRBD1 (5 bases). V was clipped by 4 bases and J by 0 bases, with 13 bases between them. Germline assignment: CDR1 MNHEY and CDR2 SVGAGI. The CDR3 sequence is 16 residues long. CDR3 sequence: CASSSLTASSYNEQFF. CDR3 in DNA: TGTGCCAGCAGTTCTTTGACAGCGAGCTCCTACAATGAGCAGTTCTTC.

In its sample, this clone was seen once. CDR3 amino acids: CATSARDRADLFAKNIQYF. The DNA of the CDR3 is TGTGCCACCAGCGCCCGGGACAGGGCCGATTTATTTGCCAAAAACATTCAGTACTTC. The J gene is TRBJ2-4, the V gene TRBV15; 9 bases are shared with TRBD1. The CDR3 extends over 19 amino acids. Trimming cost V 5 bases and J 1 base; bases outside gene matches: 15. Per the germline V gene, CDR1 is LNHNV and CDR2 is YYDKDF (reference sequence). The full variable domain, with the rest looked up from reference TRBV15 and TRBJ2-4, is DAMVIQNPRYQVTQFGKPVTLSCSQTLNHNVMYWYQQKSSQAPKLLFHYYDKDFNNEADTPDNFQSRRPNTSFCFLDIRSPGLGDTAMYLCATSARDRADLFAKNIQYFGAGTRLSVL.

This clone turned up a few times. The gene calls are TRBV5-5 and TRBJ1-2; D perhaps matches TRBD1 (5 bases). The CDR3 totals 14 residues. The V end was cut by 5 bases, the J end by 0 bases, with 11 bases between. Germline CDR1 reads SGHKS; CDR2 reads YYEKEE (reference sequence). In DNA, the CDR3 is TGTGCCAGCAGTTCGACAGCGTCTAACTATGGCTACACCTTC. This translates into CASSSTASNYGYTF.

V and J are TRBV4-3 and TRBJ2-2; D may be TRBD2 (5 bases). This CDR3 is built from 18 residues. The germline V gene has CDR1 LGHNA and CDR2 YSLEER. Trimming pared 2 bases from V and 1 base from J, leaving 17 bases between. Here the CDR3 DNA reads TGCGCCAGCAGCCAATTTACGACGGACGCGGGGAACACCGGGGAGCTGTTTTTT. It is translated as CASSQFTTDAGNTGELFF.

The V call is TRBV12-5, the J call TRBJ1-2, with D possibly TRBD1 on 6 matching bases. Trimming removed 0 bases from V and 1 base from J, with 12 bases in between. This CDR3 has 16 amino acids. CDR1 LGHNT and CDR2 FRNRAP come from the germline V gene. The CDR3 nucleotides are TGTGCTAGTGGTTTGGTAGTAACAGGGAGTAACTATGGCTACACCTTC. Its translation is CASGLVVTGSNYGYTF.

The chain uses TRBV6-1 and TRBJ1-5; no clear D gene. Germline CDR1 reads MNHNS; CDR2 reads SASEGT. The CDR3 consists of 15 residues. V shed 4 bases and J shed 1 base, with 11 bases lying between them. The CDR3: CASSAGRLSNQPQHF. The CDR3 nucleotides are TGTGCCAGCAGTGCTGGACGGCTAAGCAATCAGCCCCAGCATTTT.

The rearrangement links TRBV27 to TRBJ2-5; TRBD1 matches at 7 bases. V lost 5 bases, J lost 2 bases, and 5 bases stayed unmatched. This CDR3 region has 14 residues. CDR1 and CDR2 (germline): MNHEY, SMNVEV (reference sequence). Here the CDR3 DNA reads TGTGCCAGCAGTCACCGGGACAGTCAAGAGACCCAGTACTTC. Its translation is CASSHRDSQETQYF.

The CDR3 coding sequence is TGCGCCAGCAGCCCCGACAGGGGCGAGGTTCTCTATACGCAGTATTTT. It encodes CASSPDRGEVLYTQYF. The chain has TRBV5-1 and TRBJ2-3; TRBD1 agrees at 8 bases. V was pared by 4 bases and J by 7 bases, with 14 bases of the junction left unmatched. The CDR3 extends over 16 amino acids. Germline V gives CDR1 SGHRS, CDR2 YFSETQ.

About this clone itself: At the DNA level, this CDR3 is encoded by other sequences in the same sample as well. V usage is TRBV28 and J usage is TRBJ1-1, with a tentative D call TRBD1 (5 bases). CDR3 size: 15 residues. The germline gives CDR1 MDHEN, CDR2 SYDVKM. Trimming took 4 bases from V and 4 from J, leaving 16 bases between them. The CDR3, as DNA: TGTGCCAGCAGTTCACCCGGAAGGGGTGGCACTGAAGCTTTCTTT. This translates into CASSSPGRGGTEAFF.

The chain combines TRBV19 with TRBJ2-7; TRBD2 matches 8 bases. This CDR3 is built from 13 residues. The V gene end was trimmed by 3 bases and the J gene end by 6 bases; junction bases not matched to a gene: 4. The germline CDR1 and CDR2 sequences are LNHDA and SQIVND (reference sequence). CDR3 coding DNA: TGTGCCAGTAGTATCGGGACTAGTGCCGAGCAGTACTTC. The encoded protein is CASSIGTSAEQYF.

The V gene is TRBV5-1, the J gene TRBJ2-5; 7 nucleotides match TRBD1. The junction had 6 bases not matched to a gene; V was cut back by 9 bases and J by 1 base. The CDR3 is made up of 13 amino acids. Germline V gene sequence: CDR1 SGHRS, CDR2 YFSETQ. The CDR3 loop reads CATSGQVQETQYF. The CDR3 DNA is TGCGCCACCTCCGGACAGGTCCAAGAGACCCAGTACTTC.

The V gene is TRBV5-1, the J gene TRBJ2-7, with no clear D. There are 12 residues in the CDR3. V was clipped by 0 bases and J by 7 bases, with 8 bases between them. Germline V gene lookup returns CDR1 SGHRS and CDR2 YFSETQ. The CDR3 protein is CASSLAVGEQYF. CDR3 coding DNA: TGCGCCAGCAGCTTGGCCGTGGGGGAGCAGTACTTC.

V and J are TRBV7-2 and TRBJ1-5; 11 nucleotides align to TRBD1. Trimming cost V 10 bases and J 2 bases; bases outside gene matches: 7. The CDR3 contains 15 residues. CDR1 is SGHTA, CDR2 FQGNSA, per germline. The DNA of the CDR3 is TGTGCCATAGGACAGGGGGCTTCAGGCAATCAGCCCCAGCATTTT. The encoded protein is CAIGQGASGNQPQHF.

This clone is a singleton in its sample. This rearrangement joins TRBV4-2 to TRBJ2-7; 8 bases agree with TRBD2. Trimming took 6 bases from V and 5 from J; bases not matched to a gene: 12. There are 15 residues in the CDR3. Germline lookup yields CDR1 LGHNA and CDR2 YNFKEQ. CDR3 sequence reads: CASSPSQREINEQYF. The CDR3 DNA follows: TGTGCCAGCAGTCCATCACAGCGGGAGATCAACGAGCAGTACTTC.

The J gene is TRBJ2-7, the V gene TRBV7-9, with D possibly being TRBD1 (5 bases). The germline V and J ends were trimmed by 5 bases and 2 bases, with 16 bases remaining between them. This CDR3 is 15 amino acids long. CDR1 is SEHNR, CDR2 FQNEAQ, per germline (reference sequence). CDR3 sequence: CASSAKLGQTYEQYF. CDR3 bases: TGTGCCAGCAGCGCTAAGTTGGGGCAGACCTACGAGCAGTACTTC.

V usage is TRBV11-2 and J usage is TRBJ2-1; TRBD2 matches at 14 bases. Unmatched junction bases numbered 4, after V lost 4 bases and J lost 5 bases. The CDR3 is 16 residues long. Germline assignment: CDR1 SGHAT and CDR2 FQNNGV. The CDR3 spells CASSYRLAGGNNEQFF. The CDR3 bases are TGTGCCAGCAGCTACCGACTAGCGGGAGGGAACAATGAGCAGTTCTTC.

This rearrangement joins TRBV30 to TRBJ1-1; D is perhaps TRBD1 (5 bases). This CDR3 is 15 amino acids long. The V and J ends lost 1 base and 0 bases respectively, with 12 bases between them. Per the germline V gene, CDR1 is GTSNPN and CDR2 is SVGIG (reference sequence). The CDR3 protein is CAWSGPEGVNTEAFF. The CDR3 nucleotides are TGTGCCTGGAGTGGACCCGAAGGGGTGAACACTGAAGCTTTCTTT.